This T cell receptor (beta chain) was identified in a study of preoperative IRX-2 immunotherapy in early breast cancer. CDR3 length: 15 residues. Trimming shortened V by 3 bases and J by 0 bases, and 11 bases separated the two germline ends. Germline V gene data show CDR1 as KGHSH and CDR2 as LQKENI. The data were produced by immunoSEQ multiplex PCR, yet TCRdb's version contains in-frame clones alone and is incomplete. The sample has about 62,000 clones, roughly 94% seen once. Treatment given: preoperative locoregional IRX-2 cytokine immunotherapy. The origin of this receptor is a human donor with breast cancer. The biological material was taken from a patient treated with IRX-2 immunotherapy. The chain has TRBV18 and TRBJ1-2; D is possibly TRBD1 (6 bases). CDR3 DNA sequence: TGTGCCAGCTCACCGGCCCGGACAGCTAACTATGGCTACACCTTC. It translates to CASSPARTANYGYTF.